Listed below are T cell receptor beta chains from one sample, sequenced in a study of OX40 agonist ivuxolimab in advanced cancers. Profiled with immunoSEQ multiplex PCR; TCRdb holds only in-frame clones, not every one. The sample shows some 80,000 clones, roughly 88% of them seen only once. The sample here was CD4+ or CD8+ T cells sorted from blood, taken in a trial of the OX40 agonist ivuxolimab. The receptors originated from an adult with an advanced solid tumor such as melanoma, head and neck, liver or kidney cancer. Both conserved end residues are part of each CDR3. The order of the fields is V gene, clone size, CDR3 protein. Size values are once, few and many counts, or a class for expanded clones, and some rows have none.

V: TRBV2; size: -; CDR3: CASSDGLAGPYNEQFF
V: TRBV7-6; size: -; CDR3: CASSPMGLPSYEQYF
V: TRBV7-6; size: -; CDR3: CASSSLAGATYEQYF
V: TRBV6-6; size: -; CDR3: CASSTSVSGEQFF
V: TRBV28; size: -; CDR3: CASSPVTDTQYF
V: TRBV25-1; size: -; CDR3: CASRQTGKNQPQHF
V: TRBV7-2; size: -; CDR3: CASSLATGGAEKLFF
V: TRBV13; size: -; CDR3: CASSGKDPTGELFF
V: TRBV30; size: -; CDR3: CALDRGAGANVLTF
V: TRBV5-1; size: -; CDR3: CASSLAPGSPYNEQFF
V: TRBV27; size: -; CDR3: CASSFRTTRGELFF
V: TRBV5-6; size: -; CDR3: CASRGAGMYQETQYF
V: TRBV14; size: -; CDR3: CASSHPPGGADNEQFF
V: TRBV6-5; size: -; CDR3: CASRPRQGLREKLFF
V: TRBV11-2; size: -; CDR3: CASSPTSIGELFF
V: TRBV18; size: -; CDR3: CASSLGLALNEQFF
V: TRBV4-2; size: -; CDR3: CASSQDKGANEKLFF
V: TRBV7-2; size: -; CDR3: CASSIQGGQETQYF
V: TRBV7-2; size: -; CDR3: CASSLDNRGYGYTF
V: TRBV5-1; size: -; CDR3: CASSLTGGRETQYF
V: TRBV7-6; size: -; CDR3: CASSLGTGELFF
V: TRBV13; size: -; CDR3: CASSLIGTPLEQYF
V: TRBV2; size: few; CDR3: CASSLDREKLFF
V: TRBV9; size: -; CDR3: CASSGLLAGGPKTQYF
V: TRBV6-4; size: few; CDR3: CASSECLAEDITGELFF
V: TRBV30; size: -; CDR3: CAWSVSEAYNEQFF
V: TRBV6-6; size: -; CDR3: CASSYVKGAGQPQHF
V: TRBV6-1; size: -; CDR3: CASSELIGKGSQPQHF
V: TRBV18; size: -; CDR3: CASSPGFLNEKLFF